The clone carrying this T cell receptor beta chain has a handful of counts. Its antigen is as yet unknown. These data come from a study of human T cells and chemical hapten exposure. For the study at large: Patients were given diphenylcyclopropenone on the scalp weekly across the approximately 22-week study.

Each CDR3 protein is one row after TCRdb ran MiXCR on the RACE reads. The sample includes tens of thousands of distinct CDR3 sequences, 9.5% to 11% of them seen just once. The V end was cut by 5 bases, the J end by 15 bases, with 23 bases between. The CDR3 sequence is 13 residues long. Germline CDR1 is DFQATT and CDR2 is SNEGSKA (reference sequence). The time point is: patch test 2, 6 weeks after DPC sensitization. Described treatment: therapeutic diphenylcyclopropenone sensitization with weekly scalp DPC. Study-wide results and caveats: The donors suffered from alopecia, so their immune response may not match that of healthy people. The number of TCRs over 1 in 1000 frequency stayed unchanged after DPC. Expanded TCRs showed more large CDR3 clusters than pre-sensitization or healthy control sets.

This specimen consisted of whole blood, obtained in connection with sensitization to the hapten diphenylcyclopropenone (DPC). The V gene is TRBV20-1, the J gene TRBJ2-1; D could derive from TRBD1 or TRBD2 (5 bases each). This receptor was obtained from a man in his forties with alopecia areata. Some clones in this sample may be carry-over from other donors' samples. CDR3 DNA: TGCAGTGCTTCTACGAGTCCGGGACCCATCCCGTTCTTC. Translating gives CSASTSPGPIPFF.